These 21 T cell receptor beta chains originate from one sample sequenced in a study of T-cell memory formation after mild COVID-19. TCRdb redid the calling of the 5' RACE reads with MiXCR, one entry per CDR3 protein. The repertoire holds 350,000 to 500,000 distinct CDR3 sequences, about 25% seen once, with 10% to 15% in the top ten. The sequenced sample was PBMCs or a T cell subset sorted from them (not recorded which). Receptors originate from an adult woman who had mild COVID-19 (a few samples of this study predate the infection). Cell type and time point are not known.

The chain combines TRBV28 with TRBJ2-7; weak D call: TRBD1 (5 bases). V was trimmed by 5 bases and J by 2 bases, leaving 10 bases between them. This CDR3 is 13 amino acids long. The germline gives CDR1 MDHEN, CDR2 SYDVKM. This CDR3 reads CASSRQLPYEQYF. CDR3 coding DNA: TGTGCCAGCAGTCGACAGCTACCCTACGAGCAGTACTTC.

This clonotype was counted a few times. This chain uses TRBV6-2 or TRBV6-3 with TRBJ2-1; 7 bases are shared with TRBD2. Germline assignment: CDR1 MNHEY and CDR2 SVGEGT. Trimming cost V 2 bases and J 1 base; bases outside gene matches: 5. This CDR3 is built from 16 residues. The CDR3 loop is CASSYGLAGSYNEQFF. The CDR3 nucleotides read TGTGCCAGCAGTTACGGGTTAGCGGGTTCCTACAATGAGCAGTTCTTC.

The chain is built from TRBV24-1 and TRBJ2-5, with 7 bases matching TRBD1. Germline-derived CDR1 and CDR2 are KGHDR and SFDVKD. The trim removed 5 bases at V and 0 bases at J, leaving 5 bases unmatched. This CDR3 contains 15 residues. CDR3 loop: CATSAIDRDQETQYF. CDR3 DNA: TGTGCCACCAGTGCGATAGACAGGGACCAAGAGACCCAGTACTTC.

This rearrangement joins TRBV11-2 to TRBJ1-1; D possibly corresponds to TRBD1 (6 bases). V lost 0 bases and J 3 bases, leaving 20 bases between the germline ends. CDR1 is SGHAT and CDR2 is FQNNGV in the germline V gene. The CDR3 runs 18 residues. The CDR3 region is CASSLDVGGGEKDTEAFF. DNA for the CDR3: TGTGCCAGCAGCTTAGATGTCGGGGGGGGCGAGAAGGACACTGAAGCTTTCTTT.

V usage is TRBV20-1 and J usage is TRBJ2-1; D unresolved. Per germline, CDR1 DFQATT and CDR2 SNEGSKA (reference sequence). The CDR3 totals 17 residues. V was pared by 6 bases and J by 0 bases, with 21 bases between. For the CDR3, the DNA is TGCAGTGCCAGAAACCCGGAAGAAGATACCTCCTACAATGAGCAGTTCTTC. Protein product: CSARNPEEDTSYNEQFF.

This clonotype was picked up a small number of times. CDR3: CATSDLGSQPQHF. The CDR3 nucleotides read TGTGCCACCAGTGATTTGGGAAGTCAGCCCCAGCATTTT. The rearrangement links TRBV24-1 to TRBJ1-5; D is unclear. The ends were cut back, 0 bases at V and 6 bases at J, with 5 bases in the middle. This CDR3 region has 13 residues. The V gene's germline CDR1 is KGHDR and CDR2 SFDVKD.

DNA of the CDR3: TGTGCCACCAGCAGAGATCGTTCTTACACTGAAGCTTTCTTT. This gives the protein CATSRDRSYTEAFF. V is TRBV15 and J is TRBJ1-1; D remains unclear. The V gene's germline CDR1 is LNHNV and CDR2 YYDKDF (reference sequence). Deletions cut 0 bases from V and 3 bases from J, with 8 bases between. The CDR3 has 14 amino acids. The full variable domain, in which reference TRBV15 and TRBJ1-1 provide the parts outside the CDR3, is DAMVIQNPRYQVTQFGKPVTLSCSQTLNHNVMYWYQQKSSQAPKLLFHYYDKDFNNEADTPDNFQSRRPNTSFCFLDIRSPGLGDTAMYLCATSRDRSYTEAFFGQGTRLTVV.

The genes are TRBV24-1 and TRBJ1-5; D gene ambiguous. Trimming took 3 bases from V and 0 from J, leaving 14 bases between them. Germline V gene sequence: CDR1 KGHDR, CDR2 SFDVKD. The CDR3 length is 17 residues. CDR3 nucleotide sequence: TGTGCCACCAGTGATCCTAAGGGAGAGAGTAGCAATCAGCCCCAGCATTTT. Encoded protein: CATSDPKGESSNQPQHF.

A few counts support this clonotype. The J gene is TRBJ1-5, the V gene TRBV29-1, with D perhaps TRBD1 (5 bases). Germline values: CDR1 SQVTM, CDR2 ANQGSEA. Trimming removed 4 bases at V and 2 bases at J, with 9 bases between. The CDR3 contains 13 residues. The CDR3 sequence: CSVGLGGNQPQHF. The CDR3 DNA follows: TGCAGCGTTGGTCTAGGGGGCAATCAGCCCCAGCATTTT.

The V gene is TRBV27, the J gene TRBJ2-7; possible D gene TRBD1, 5 bases. V was pared by 10 bases and J by 4 bases, with 11 bases between. Germline CDR1 reads MNHEY; CDR2 reads SMNVEV (reference sequence). The CDR3 length is 11 residues. CDR3: CAMVGLYEQYF. The CDR3 DNA reads TGTGCCATGGTGGGGCTATACGAGCAGTACTTC.

This clonotype was counted a few times. The J gene is TRBJ1-1, the V gene TRBV9; 8 nucleotides agree with TRBD1. The V gene's germline CDR1 is SGDLS and CDR2 YYNGEE. V dropped 4 bases and J dropped 7; count of bases not matched to a gene: 6. The CDR3 is 13 residues long. As DNA, the CDR3 is TGTGCCAGCAGCCCCAGCGGGACAGGTGAAGCTTTCTTT. Translation gives CASSPSGTGEAFF.

The genes are TRBV6-5 and TRBJ1-1, with D maybe TRBD1 (5 bases). This CDR3 region has 12 residues. V dropped 6 bases and J dropped 10 bases, with 15 bases sitting between them. The germline gives CDR1 MNHEY, CDR2 SVGAGI. Written as DNA, the CDR3 is TGTGCCAGCAGGGAGCCGGGGGTCGGAGCTTTCTTT. It specifies CASREPGVGAFF.

The genes are TRBV12-3 or TRBV12-4 and TRBJ2-7; the D is unclear. Trimming took off 5 bases at V and 4 bases at J, with 9 bases between the two ends. This CDR3 region has 12 residues. CDR3 residues: CASSPSVYEQYF. For the CDR3, the DNA is TGTGCCAGCAGTCCGTCAGTGTACGAGCAGTACTTC.

This clonotype has just a few counts. This chain uses TRBV27 with TRBJ2-5, with unresolved D. This CDR3 contains 12 residues. V was clipped by 6 bases and J by 2 bases, with 7 bases between them. The germline gives CDR1 MNHEY, CDR2 SMNVEV (reference sequence). The CDR3 DNA is TGTGCCAGCAGGCATCGACAAGAGACCCAGTACTTC. Amino acid sequence: CASRHRQETQYF.

In its sample, this clonotype was seen a few times. The rearrangement joins TRBV3-1 to TRBJ2-1; TRBD1 matches at 9 bases. The junction had 3 bases not matched to a gene; V was cut back by 0 bases and J by 3 bases. Looked up from germline, CDR1 is LGHDT and CDR2 is YNNKEL (reference sequence). This CDR3 contains 16 residues. CDR3 protein: CASSQDDRGYYNEQFF. Written as DNA, the CDR3 is TGTGCCAGCAGCCAAGATGACAGGGGGTACTACAATGAGCAGTTCTTC.

The chain recombines TRBV20-1 with TRBJ2-5, with 8 positions matching TRBD2. Unmatched junction bases numbered 20, after V lost 1 base and J lost 4 bases. The CDR3 totals 19 residues. Germline CDR1 is DFQATT and CDR2 is SNEGSKA (reference sequence). The CDR3 reads CSARGPDWSGRWSGETQYF. CDR3 nucleotides: TGCAGTGCTAGAGGCCCCGATTGGAGCGGGAGATGGTCGGGAGAGACCCAGTACTTC.

This rearrangement joins TRBV24-1 to TRBJ1-5; tentative D call: TRBD1 (5 bases). Trimming pared 5 bases from V and 4 bases from J, leaving 14 bases between. Germline V gives CDR1 KGHDR, CDR2 SFDVKD. The CDR3 has 15 amino acids. The chain's CDR3 is CATSAPSGGNQPQHF. The DNA for the CDR3 is TGTGCCACCAGTGCCCCTTCGGGGGGAAATCAGCCCCAGCATTTT.

In its sample, this clonotype was seen a few times. The CDR3: CASSSASGSFRRSYEQYF. Here the CDR3 DNA reads TGTGCCAGCAGCTCCGCTAGCGGGAGCTTCCGGAGATCCTACGAGCAGTACTTC. The chain links TRBV7-8 to TRBJ2-7, with 10 bases matching TRBD2. Trimming cost V 4 bases and J 1 base; bases outside gene matches: 13. This CDR3 comprises 18 residues. The germline V gene encodes CDR1 SGHVS and CDR2 FQNEAQ.

The chain recombines TRBV7-2 with TRBJ1-5, with D hard to call. CDR1 and CDR2 (germline): SGHTA, FQGNSA. The ends were cut back, 6 bases at V and 3 bases at J, with 9 bases in the middle. There are 13 residues in the CDR3. The DNA for the CDR3 is TGTGCCAGCAGATCGAGGGTCAATCAGCCCCAGCATTTT. Its protein is CASRSRVNQPQHF.

This clonotype was found a few times. This rearrangement joins TRBV4-3 to TRBJ2-3; 7 bases line up with TRBD2. The CDR3 runs to 16 residues. Germline lookup yields CDR1 LGHNA and CDR2 YSLEER. J was trimmed by 6 bases and V by 1 base; bases with no gene match: 10. The CDR3, as DNA: TGCGCCAGCAGCCAAGGGGCGGGAGTGACGGGGGATACGCAGTATTTT. The encoded protein is CASSQGAGVTGDTQYF.

This sequence joins TRBV4-2 and TRBJ2-7; tentative D call: TRBD1 (5 bases). CDR3 length equals 14 residues. CDR1 is LGHNA, CDR2 YNFKEQ, per germline. Trimming stripped 0 bases from V and 3 bases from J, with 9 bases between. CDR3 loop: CASSQEGRDYEQYF. CDR3 DNA: TGTGCCAGCAGCCAAGAGGGCAGGGACTACGAGCAGTACTTC.